What follows describes a single T cell receptor beta chain. Sequenced by immunoSEQ multiplex PCR; TCRdb stores in-frame clones only, minus some. This sample has 350,000 or so clones, with over 75% found just once. The data are from a study of blood T cell repertoires in COVID-19. From germline, CDR1 is GTSNPN and CDR2 SVGIG (reference sequence). The CDR3 contains 14 residues. The trim removed 0 bases at V and 4 bases at J, leaving 4 bases unmatched. The TCR originated in a young woman with COVID-19, enrolled during active disease. The sequenced sample was peripheral blood. This chain links TRBV30 with TRBJ2-5; 8 positions match TRBD2. In DNA, the CDR3 is TGTGCCTGGAGTGTTAGCGGGGCGGGAGAGACCCAGTACTTC. Translated: CAWSVSGAGETQYF.